Included here is one T cell receptor beta chain sequence, with context. Its specificity is not known. The entry originates in a study of cytomegalovirus exposure and HLA in healthy donors. Whole-study results and caveats: It was reported in a later analysis that an Asian-associated ancestry cluster showed fewer N-insertions than the roughly 670-donor mean. Among TCR sequences, most were rare, though some public TCRs appeared in many donors. Using a false discovery rate of 0.05, a later analysis showed that 15,000 to 20,000 TCR beta sequences were associated with HLA alleles. Testing in vitro showed a few CMV-associated chains specific for CMV antigens.

Germline CDR1 SGHRS, CDR2 YFSETQ. With 0 bases removed from V and 3 bases from J, the gap between germline ends came to 15 bases. The CDR3 runs to 16 residues. The primer mix had 60 Vbeta and 13 Jbeta primers. TCRdb keeps only in-frame clones here, not all; method: immunoSEQ multiplex PCR. The table records 100,000 to 150,000 clones, 70% to 80% of them present only once. The sequenced material came from PBMCs. The chain combines TRBV5-1 with TRBJ1-2; D remains ambiguous. This TCR came from a man aged 45-65 years in good health and CMV-seropositive. The CDR3 reads CASSLEGSRGDYGYTF. In nucleotides, the CDR3 is TGCGCCAGCAGCTTGGAAGGTAGTCGGGGTGACTATGGCTACACCTTC.